The TCR beta chain under discussion was sequenced for a study of cytomegalovirus exposure and HLA in healthy donors. Study-wide findings and caveats: The study listed 150 to 200 cytomegalovirus-associated TCR beta chains.

This CDR3 contains 13 residues. The junction had 6 bases not matched to a gene; V was cut back by 4 bases and J by 8 bases. Germline V lookup: CDR1 SEHNR, CDR2 FQNEAQ (reference sequence). Measured with immunoSEQ multiplex PCR; TCRdb has only the in-frame clones, and not every one. Here the sample spans around 120,000 clones, around 89% being singletons. Worth noting for this clone: Its matching antigen is unknown.

Separate from the approximately 670-subject first cohort, the approximately 120-subject validation cohort was the one that the donors belonged to. The chain carries TRBV7-9 and TRBJ1-1, with TRBD1 identical over 8 bases. This sequence was found in a woman in her late teens or twenties in good health and CMV-seropositive. Sequenced: PBMCs. CDR3 protein: CASSSRQGQEAFF. The CDR3 DNA is TGTGCCAGCAGCTCCCGACAGGGGCAAGAAGCTTTCTTT.